These 30 T cell receptor beta chains originate from one sample sequenced in a study of regulatory T cells in long-lasting Graves disease. Arm-PCR of CDR3 regions and iRepertoire HTBI primers were used to build TCR beta libraries. TCRdb called the multiplex PCR reads again in MiXCR, with one record for every CDR3 protein. The table lists around 500,000 distinct CDR3 sequences, roughly 15% of them singletons, with around 25% in the top ten. Time point meaning: newly diagnosed GD, antithyroid drugs for less than 3 months. Isolated PBMC RNA provided the starting material for the TCR library. These data were also reused for a study on T cells in Graves' hyperthyroidism and ophthalmopathy.

Sequences were derived from peripheral blood mononuclear cells (PBMCs), sampled at new diagnosis, from a patient treated with antithyroid drugs. All receptors come from a woman aged 35-60 years with Graves disease.

This clonotype was detected ten times or more. The chain combines TRBV6-1 with TRBJ1-2, with TRBD1 matching over 8 bases. V shed 5 bases and J 5 bases; nucleotides not matched to a gene: 13. CDR3 length: 16 amino acids. The germline V gene has CDR1 MNHNS and CDR2 SASEGT. The CDR3 DNA reads TGTGCCAGCAGTCCGAAACCGGGACAGGCCCGATATGGCTACACCTTC. Amino acid sequence: CASSPKPGQARYGYTF.

This clonotype was picked up a small number of times. The rearrangement uses TRBV5-5 and TRBJ1-2; the D is unclear. The CDR3 spans 15 residues. Germline V gene sequence: CDR1 SGHKS, CDR2 YYEKEE (reference sequence). Trimming removed 4 bases at V and 3 bases at J, with 16 bases between. The CDR3 is CASSHSAPADYGYTF. Written as DNA, the CDR3 is TGTGCCAGCAGCCACTCCGCCCCCGCTGACTATGGCTACACCTTC. The entire variable domain, with the rest obtained from reference TRBV5-5 and TRBJ1-2, is as follows: DAGVTQSPTHLIKTRGQQVTLRCSPISGHKSVSWYQQVLGQGPQFIFQYYEKEERGRGNFPDRFSARQFPNYSSELNVNALLLGDSALYLCASSHSAPADYGYTFGSGTRLTVV.

This clonotype was seen only a few times. The genes are TRBV6-1 and TRBJ2-1; 10 nucleotides match TRBD1. CDR3 length: 17 amino acids. Germline values: CDR1 MNHNS, CDR2 SASEGT. The ends lost 2 bases at V and 3 bases at J; junction bases unmatched: 7. CDR3 sequence reads: CASSEPFRDRGYNEQFF. DNA of the CDR3: TGTGCCAGCAGTGAACCATTCCGGGACAGGGGCTACAATGAGCAGTTCTTC.

This clonotype was seen only a few times. The J gene is TRBJ1-1, the V gene TRBV6-1; D is perhaps TRBD1 (6 bases). The CDR3 totals 14 residues. V was cut by 8 bases and J by 1 base, with 14 bases left in between. Germline CDR1 reads MNHNS; CDR2 reads SASEGT. CDR3 region: CASYRGEQNTEAFF. Written as DNA, the CDR3 is TGTGCCAGCTATAGGGGGGAACAGAACACTGAAGCTTTCTTT.

This clonotype was observed many times. CDR3 loop: CAHDQGPYEQYF. The CDR3 nucleotides read TGTGCCCACGATCAGGGACCCTACGAGCAGTACTTC. The rearrangement uses TRBV30 and TRBJ2-7, with D tentatively TRBD1 or TRBD2 (5 bases each). Germline V lookup: CDR1 GTSNPN, CDR2 SVGIG (reference sequence). Trimming pared 8 bases from V and 2 bases from J, leaving 13 bases between. The CDR3 loop spans 12 amino acids.

This clonotype was seen a handful of times. This chain joins TRBV7-9 and TRBJ2-7; D may be TRBD1 (6 bases). The V gene's germline CDR1 is SEHNR and CDR2 FQNEAQ (reference sequence). The V end lost 5 bases, the J end lost 3 bases, and 20 bases lay between the germline ends. The CDR3 has 16 residues. For the CDR3, the DNA is TGTGCCAGCAGCCCAGCACCAGGTACAGGGTACTACGAGCAGTACTTC. It encodes CASSPAPGTGYYEQYF.

This clonotype has ten or more counts. The chain couples TRBV27 to TRBJ2-7; TRBD1 agrees at 7 bases. CDR1 is MNHEY and CDR2 is SMNVEV in the germline V gene (reference sequence). Trimming at V came to 0 bases and at J to 3 bases, leaving 2 bases not matched to a gene. This CDR3 spans 14 amino acids. The CDR3, as DNA: TGTGCCAGCAGTTTATCGGGACAGTACTACGAGCAGTACTTC. Translated, it gives CASSLSGQYYEQYF.

As to this clonotype: One base away lies a much larger clone, so this may be a sequencing read error. The chain is built from TRBV2 and TRBJ2-2; D is undetermined. Germline CDR1 and CDR2: SNHLY and FYNNEI. The CDR3 is 15 amino acids. V was clipped by 6 bases and J by 4 bases, with 15 bases between them. CDR3 coding DNA: TGTGCCAGCAGCGATACAGAACTTAGCACCGGGGAGCTGTTTTTT. This sequence encodes CASSDTELSTGELFF.

This clonotype was counted between two and nine times. V gene TRBV5-4 combines with J gene TRBJ2-5; 9 bases match TRBD1. V lost 4 bases to trimming and J lost 1 base; unmatched junction nucleotides: 5. The germline V gene has CDR1 SGHNT and CDR2 YYREEE (reference sequence). The CDR3 has 15 amino acids. In DNA, the CDR3 is TGTGCCAGCAGCCGGGGACAGGGCAGCCAAGAGACCCAGTACTTC. Encoded protein: CASSRGQGSQETQYF.

This clonotype was counted between two and nine times. This rearrangement joins TRBV5-6 to TRBJ1-6; D is uncertain. This CDR3 is built from 14 residues. Germline assignment: CDR1 SGHDT and CDR2 YYEEEE. Trimming shortened V by 3 bases and J by 7 bases, and 11 bases separated the two germline ends. CDR3 nucleotides: TGTGCCAGCAGCTGGAGTCGTTCCAATTCACCCCTCCACTTT. Translating gives CASSWSRSNSPLHF.

This clonotype was seen only once. Its ends do not fully match the called genes, so a read error is possible. The chain joins TRBV2 to TRBJ2-5; TRBD2 aligns across 12 bases. CDR1 SNHLY and CDR2 FYNNEI come from the germline V gene. CDR3 length equals 17 residues. CDR3 residues: CTSSLTSGGARYETQYF. The CDR3 DNA follows: TGTACCAGCAGCTTGACTAGCGGGGGAGCACGGTACGAGACCCAGTACTTC.

Ten or more counts support this clonotype. The rearrangement uses TRBV2 and TRBJ1-3; tentatively, D is TRBD1 (6 bases). The V end was cut by 7 bases, the J end by 3 bases, with 16 bases between. Germline V gene sequence: CDR1 SNHLY, CDR2 FYNNEI. There are 15 residues in the CDR3. The CDR3 region has the DNA TGTGCCAGCACCTATCCGGACAGTGATGGAAACACCATATATTTT. This gives the protein CASTYPDSDGNTIYF.

This clonotype was counted ten times or more. The chain recombines TRBV20-1 with TRBJ1-5; D remains unclear. Germline lookup yields CDR1 DFQATT and CDR2 SNEGSKA (reference sequence). The CDR3 is 13 residues long. The germline V and J ends were trimmed by 3 bases and 3 bases, with 9 bases remaining between them. The CDR3: CSARKGLNQPQHF. The CDR3, as DNA: TGCAGTGCTAGGAAGGGTCTCAATCAGCCCCAGCATTTT.

Many counts were recorded for this clonotype. The CDR3 spells CATAGTGEQPQHF. As DNA, the CDR3 is TGTGCCACCGCCGGGACAGGGGAACAGCCCCAGCATTTT. The chain employs TRBV15 and TRBJ1-5; 10 bases fit TRBD1. The V gene's germline CDR1 is LNHNV and CDR2 YYDKDF (reference sequence). The CDR3 has 13 amino acids. V lost 8 bases, J lost 7 bases, and 5 bases stayed unmatched.

This clonotype showed up many times. This chain uses TRBV6-1 with TRBJ2-1; 8 bases are shared with TRBD1. The ends lost 7 bases at V and 5 bases at J; junction bases unmatched: 10. The CDR3 length is 15 residues. Germline CDR1 MNHNS, CDR2 SASEGT. The CDR3 nucleotides read TGTGCCAGCAACCTACCGGGACAGGTCCACAATGAGCAGTTCTTC. Amino acid sequence: CASNLPGQVHNEQFF.

Of note for this clonotype: A much more abundant neighbour one base away suggests this may be a read error. This CDR3 fails to terminate in the conserved phenylalanine or tryptophan, so it likely reflects a read error. The chain is built from TRBV28 and TRBJ2-7; 16 bases are shared with TRBD2. The V segment lost 2 bases and the J segment 5 bases; nucleotides outside the gene matches: 12. The CDR3 spans 19 residues. Germline V CDR1 and CDR2: MDHEN, SYDVKM. In DNA, the CDR3 is TGTGCCAGCAGTTTACCGGGACTAGCGGGGGGGCCAGGCGTTAACGAGCAGTACCTC. Its protein is CASSLPGLAGGPGVNEQYL.

This clonotype appeared many times. The chain recombines TRBV28 with TRBJ1-6; TRBD1 aligns across 8 bases. The CDR3 is 17 residues long. CDR1 is MDHEN, CDR2 SYDVKM, per germline. The J segment lost 3 bases and the V segment lost 6 bases, leaving 10 bases of the junction unmatched. The CDR3 region has the DNA TGTGCCAGCAGACCCACCGACAGGGGTAACTATAATTCACCCCTCCACTTT. This gives the protein CASRPTDRGNYNSPLHF. The variable domain in full, completed from reference TRBV28 and TRBJ1-6, reads DVKVTQSSRYLVKRTGEKVFLECVQDMDHENMFWYRQDPGLGLRLIYFSYDVKMKEKGDIPEGYSVSREKKERFSLILESASTNQTSMYLCASRPTDRGNYNSPLHFGNGTRLTVT.

In this sample, this clonotype turned up many times. The chain uses TRBV24-1 and TRBJ1-4, with TRBD1 matching 8 bases. CDR3 length: 15 amino acids. Germline V CDR1 and CDR2: KGHDR, SFDVKD. Losses at the gene ends were 4 bases for V and 5 bases for J; bases not matched to a gene: 5. DNA for the CDR3: TGTGCCACCAGTGACCCGGGACAGGAAAATGAAAAACTGTTTTTT. Amino acids: CATSDPGQENEKLFF.

V gene TRBV7-3 combines with J gene TRBJ1-6; D not certain. Deletions cut 5 bases from V and 14 bases from J, with 16 bases between. The CDR3 runs 13 residues. Germline assignment: CDR1 SGHTA and CDR2 FQGTGA. CDR3 loop: CASSPDPFGALHF. CDR3 nucleotides: TGTGCCAGCAGCCCCGACCCATTCGGGGCCCTCCACTTT.

The rearrangement joins TRBV13 to TRBJ2-1; tentatively, D is TRBD1 (6 bases). The CDR3 loop spans 13 amino acids. Germline CDR1 is PRHDT and CDR2 is FYEKMQ (reference sequence). Trimming pared 1 base from V and 8 bases from J, leaving 9 bases between. The CDR3 sequence: CASSLAYRDEQFF. CDR3 sequence (DNA): TGTGCCAGCAGCTTAGCGTACAGGGATGAGCAGTTCTTC.

J is TRBJ2-2 and V is TRBV12-3 or TRBV12-4; D is perhaps TRBD1 or TRBD2 (6 bases each). The CDR3 extends over 14 amino acids. V lost 6 bases and J 4 bases, leaving 12 bases between the germline ends. The CDR3 loop is CASSIKGGTGELFF. The CDR3 DNA reads TGTGCCAGCAGCATTAAGGGGGGCACCGGGGAGCTGTTTTTT.

This clonotype was recorded at least ten times. The rearrangement links TRBV27 to TRBJ2-7; 9 bases agree with TRBD2. V trimming: 6 bases; J trimming: 2 bases; junction bases outside the gene matches: 5. The CDR3 is 14 residues long. CDR1 is MNHEY and CDR2 is SMNVEV in the germline V gene (reference sequence). The CDR3 DNA sequence: TGTGCCAGCAGATCCGGGACTAGCCCCTACGAGCAGTACTTC. Translated, it gives CASRSGTSPYEQYF.

This clonotype has ten or more counts. The chain employs TRBV2 and TRBJ1-2; D gene uncertain. Trimming pared 2 bases from V and 3 bases from J, leaving 13 bases between. The germline V gene has CDR1 SNHLY and CDR2 FYNNEI. This CDR3 comprises 15 residues. The CDR3 region has the DNA TGTGCCAGCAGTGAAACTACCTACCCAGACTATGGCTACACCTTC. Encoded protein: CASSETTYPDYGYTF.

This clonotype was observed a few times. The rearrangement joins TRBV20-1 to TRBJ1-2, with TRBD1 as a possible D gene (5 bases). The V end lost 6 bases, the J end lost 7 bases, and 18 bases lay between the germline ends. The CDR3 loop spans 13 amino acids. Per the germline V gene, CDR1 is DFQATT and CDR2 is SNEGSKA (reference sequence). CDR3 DNA: TGCAGTGCGACCCAGGGTACCGCCTTTGGCTACACCTTC. Encoded protein: CSATQGTAFGYTF.

The rearrangement uses TRBV12-3 or TRBV12-4 and TRBJ2-1; unclear D gene. The CDR3 length is 12 residues. Trimming shortened V by 7 bases and J by 7 bases, and 11 bases separated the two germline ends. The CDR3 loop reads CASTSLDNEQFF. Written as DNA, the CDR3 is TGTGCCAGCACCTCCTTAGATAATGAGCAGTTCTTC.

This chain uses TRBV27 with TRBJ2-7; 11 bases are shared with TRBD2. V trimming: 3 bases; J trimming: 2 bases; junction bases outside the gene matches: 6. The germline V gene encodes CDR1 MNHEY and CDR2 SMNVEV (reference sequence). The CDR3 contains 16 residues. The CDR3 protein is CASSLVLAGGAYEQYF. CDR3 coding DNA: TGTGCCAGCAGTTTGGTGCTAGCGGGGGGAGCCTACGAGCAGTACTTC.

This clonotype was found many times. The chain combines TRBV5-5 with TRBJ1-5, with 7 positions matching TRBD1. After removal of 5 bases from V and 0 bases from J, the junction contained 5 bases not matched to a gene. CDR1 and CDR2 (germline): SGHKS, YYEKEE (reference sequence). This CDR3 has 15 amino acids. The CDR3 region is CASSRGTDSNQPQHF. The CDR3, as DNA: TGTGCCAGCAGTCGTGGGACAGATAGCAATCAGCCCCAGCATTTT. Looking up the rest from reference TRBV5-5 and TRBJ1-5 gives the full variable domain: DAGVTQSPTHLIKTRGQQVTLRCSPISGHKSVSWYQQVLGQGPQFIFQYYEKEERGRGNFPDRFSARQFPNYSSELNVNALLLGDSALYLCASSRGTDSNQPQHFGDGTRLSIL.

This clonotype has a handful of counts. The chain carries TRBV19 and TRBJ2-3; 10 bases fit TRBD2. Per the germline V gene, CDR1 is LNHDA and CDR2 is SQIVND (reference sequence). This CDR3 spans 14 amino acids. Trimming cost V 9 bases and J 2 bases; bases outside gene matches: 5. The CDR3 coding sequence is TGTGCCAGCCATAGCGGGGGGACCACAGATACGCAGTATTTT. This encodes CASHSGGTTDTQYF.

This clonotype has only a few counts. This may come from a read error, since a much larger clone is one base off. The V and J genes are TRBV6-1 and TRBJ2-1, with TRBD1 identical over 8 bases. Germline V CDR1 and CDR2: MNHNS, SASEGT. The V gene end was trimmed by 8 bases and the J gene end by 10 bases; junction bases not matched to a gene: 13. CDR3 length: 14 residues. CDR3 nucleotides: TGTGCCAGCCGCCGCGGACAGGGTTTAAGCGAGCAGTTCTTC. This translates into CASRRGQGLSEQFF.

This clonotype was counted many times. This sequence joins TRBV2 and TRBJ2-2; D gene uncertain. V shed 8 bases and J shed 1 base, with 11 bases lying between them. The CDR3 is 14 residues long. Germline values: CDR1 SNHLY, CDR2 FYNNEI. The CDR3 protein is CASRRIENTGELFF. The CDR3 DNA reads TGTGCCAGCCGAAGGATCGAGAACACCGGGGAGCTGTTTTTT.